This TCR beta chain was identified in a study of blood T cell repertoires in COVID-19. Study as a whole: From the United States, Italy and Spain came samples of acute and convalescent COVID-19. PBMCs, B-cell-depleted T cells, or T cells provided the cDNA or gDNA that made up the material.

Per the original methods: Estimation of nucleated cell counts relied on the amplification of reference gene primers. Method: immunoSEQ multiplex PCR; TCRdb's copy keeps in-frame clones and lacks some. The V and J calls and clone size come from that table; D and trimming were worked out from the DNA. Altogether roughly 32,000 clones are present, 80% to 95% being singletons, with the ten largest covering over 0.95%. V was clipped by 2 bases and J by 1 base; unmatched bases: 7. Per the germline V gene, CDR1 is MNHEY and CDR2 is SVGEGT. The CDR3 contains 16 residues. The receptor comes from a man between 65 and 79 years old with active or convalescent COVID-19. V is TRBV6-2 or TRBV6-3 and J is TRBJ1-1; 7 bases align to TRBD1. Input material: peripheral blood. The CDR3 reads CASSYGQVSKNTEAFF. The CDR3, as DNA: TGTGCCAGCAGTTACGGACAGGTCTCTAAGAACACTGAAGCTTTCTTT.